This entry features one T cell receptor beta chain sequence. Antigen: not known. CDR1 and CDR2 from the germline V gene are MDHEN and SYDVKM. The CDR3 loop spans 12 amino acids. The V gene lost 10 bases and the J gene lost 2 bases, with 12 bases spanning the gap. These data are taken from a study of cytomegalovirus exposure and HLA in healthy donors. Findings and caveats of the study: Prior analysis indicated that the majority of TCR beta V segments exhibited productivity approximately 87% or approximately 30% of the time.

The PCR used 60 Vbeta and 13 Jbeta primers. Sequenced by immunoSEQ multiplex PCR; TCRdb stores in-frame clones only, minus some. The sample lists under 200,000 clones, under 70% occurring once. Specimen: PBMCs. The V gene is TRBV28, the J gene TRBJ2-7; no clear D. This clonotype was sampled from a woman aged 40 to 50 in good health and CMV-seropositive. CDR3 bases: TGTGCCACCCAAAAAGCCCCCTACGAGCAGTACTTC. It is translated as CATQKAPYEQYF.